This T cell receptor beta chain comes out of a study of T cells in Graves' hyperthyroidism and ophthalmopathy. About the research overall: Peripheral blood was obtained at initial diagnosis, preceding any treatment. The study, taken as a whole, reports: Stable hyperthyroidism was separated from ophthalmopathy by a model based on 13 V-J features.

Patients affected by ophthalmopathy presented a Clinical Activity Score of at least 3, a NOSPECS grade of at least 4, and disease duration below 3 months. The authors obtained PBMCs from roughly 10 ml of fresh peripheral blood. Germline V gives CDR1 SGHNT, CDR2 YYREEE (reference sequence). V was pared by 7 bases and J by 1 base, with 8 bases between. The CDR3 loop spans 12 amino acids. Comments on this clonotype: As yet, its antigen is unknown.

Using RNA transcripts as the source, TCR beta CDR3 regions were amplified. The TCR CDR3 first-round RT-PCR relied on the HTBI primer set. MiXCR, applied by TCRdb to the multiplex PCR reads, yields one record per CDR3 protein. The data contain some 500,000 distinct CDR3 sequences, around 16% of them singletons. The clonotype originates from a woman younger than 45 with Graves' ophthalmopathy. The sample taken for sequencing was blood. The V call is TRBV5-4, the J call TRBJ1-1; D gene ambiguous. Written as DNA, the CDR3 is TGTGCCAGCGCAGCCCCGAACACTGAAGCTTTCTTT. Amino acid sequence: CASAAPNTEAFF.